This T cell receptor beta chain was captured in a study of chronic HIV infection and antiretroviral therapy (dated by TCRdb to about 2015). Turning to this clonotype: It has no known antigen specificity. No clone much larger than this one lies a single base away; base qualities are absent.

Receptor libraries were prepared by 5' RACE. Sequencing used an Illumina MiSeq. Using fastp at Q25 and MiXCR, TCRdb reprocessed the public reads and kept productive beta chains. For every CDR3 protein sequence, its rows merge into one entry that carries the most common genes and DNA. Within this sample are about 38,000 distinct CDR3 sequences, with about 7.4% of them counted one time only. The top ten clonotypes cover 2.9% of the sample. Trimming costs V 6 bases and J 11 bases, and their ends lie 20 bases apart. The germline V gene yields MDHEN for CDR1 and SYDVKM for CDR2. The CDR3 runs 15 residues from the cysteine to the phenylalanine. CDR3 DNA is the only sequence kept; it has 45 bases, read in frame from the first base.

The chain couples TRBV28 to TRBJ1-6; the D gene lacks a confident call. Sequencing was done on a sample of peripheral blood. This sequence originates from an adult who had HIV and had not received antiretroviral therapy, or was an uninfected healthy control (not recorded which). The CDR3 has the sequence CASRPHPGNGPPLHF. The DNA sequence reads TGTGCCAGCAGGCCTCACCCGGGCAACGGTCCACCCCTCCACTTT. Joined to the reference TRBV28 and TRBJ1-6 proteins, this CDR3 gives the full variable domain: DVKVTQSSRYLVKRTGEKVFLECVQDMDHENMFWYRQDPGLGLRLIYFSYDVKMKEKGDIPEGYSVSREKKERFSLILESASTNQTSMYLCASRPHPGNGPPLHFGNGTRLTVT.